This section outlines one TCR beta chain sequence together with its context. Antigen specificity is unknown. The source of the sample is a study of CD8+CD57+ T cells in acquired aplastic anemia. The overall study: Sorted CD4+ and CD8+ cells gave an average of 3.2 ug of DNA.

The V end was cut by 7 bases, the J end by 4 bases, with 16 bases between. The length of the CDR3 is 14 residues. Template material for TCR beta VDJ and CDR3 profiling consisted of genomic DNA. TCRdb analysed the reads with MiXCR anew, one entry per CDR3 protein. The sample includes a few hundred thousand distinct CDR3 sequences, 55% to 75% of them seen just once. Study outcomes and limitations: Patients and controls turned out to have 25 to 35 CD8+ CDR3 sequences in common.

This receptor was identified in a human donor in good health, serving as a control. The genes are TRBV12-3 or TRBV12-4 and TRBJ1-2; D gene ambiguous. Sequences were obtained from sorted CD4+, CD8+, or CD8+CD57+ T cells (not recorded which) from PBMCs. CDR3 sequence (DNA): TGTGCCAGCAACAAGCGGGGTGGTACCTATGGCTACACCTTC. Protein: CASNKRGGTYGYTF.